This T cell receptor beta chain stems from a study of molecular identifiers for immune sequencing clone quantification. Worth noting for this clonotype: Its matching antigen is unknown.

Study results and limitations: Jurkat TCR RNA from one cell was spiked into 1 million or so naive cells, and it was reportedly detectable there.

TCRdb recomputed calls from the PCR reads with MiXCR, one row per CDR3 protein. The sample records about 97,000 distinct CDR3 sequences, roughly 26% being singletons. This CDR3 contains 14 residues. V shed 11 bases and J 10 bases; nucleotides not matched to a gene: 12. Germline V CDR1 and CDR2: MNHEY, SMNVEV (reference sequence). The chain links TRBV27 to TRBJ1-6; 9 bases are shared with TRBD1. The sequenced sample consisted of naive CD8+ T cells from blood, with Jurkat cell RNA spiked in. Subset of the sample: FACS-sorted CD8+CD4-CCR7+CD45RA+ naive T cells. This TCR came from a human donor in good health. Some libraries in this study had Jurkat cell RNA spiked in. The CDR3 region is CAGKPGTGFSPLHF. CDR3 DNA: TGTGCCGGCAAACCCGGGACAGGGTTCTCACCCCTCCACTTT.